These T cell receptor beta chains were read from a single sample in a study of T-cell reconstitution after alpha-beta-depleted transplantation in children. TCRdb re-called the PCR reads with MiXCR, one entry per CDR3 protein. The repertoire has 350,000 to 500,000 distinct CDR3 sequences, roughly 44% of them found once; the top ten carry 27%. Specimen: PBMCs, collected before TCRalphabeta/CD19-depleted stem cell transplant. The origin of the receptors is a girl aged 2-10 years with aplastic anemia, due to receive a stem cell transplant. CDR3s include the opening cysteine and the closing phenylalanine or tryptophan. The order of the fields is V gene, clone size, CDR3 length, D gene, J gene, CDR3 protein, CDR3 DNA. A D gene is named only where the DNA matches it firmly. Size is stated for part of the rows, as once, few or many counts, or as a class when the clone is expanded.

v_gene: TRBV7-9; abundance: -; len: 16; d_gene: TRBD1; j_gene: TRBJ2-3; CDR3aa: CASSSTRGRTADTQYF; CDR3nt: TGTGCCAGCAGCTCTACGAGGGGGCGGACGGCAGATACGCAGTATTTT
v_gene: TRBV20-1; abundance: -; len: 13; d_gene: TRBD1; j_gene: TRBJ2-3; CDR3aa: CSAGDRNTDTQYF; CDR3nt: TGCAGTGCTGGGGACAGAAACACAGATACGCAGTATTTT
v_gene: TRBV20-1; abundance: few; len: 13; d_gene: TRBD1; j_gene: TRBJ1-5; CDR3aa: CSATGGGNQPQHF; CDR3nt: TGCAGTGCCACAGGGGGAGGCAATCAGCCCCAGCATTTT
v_gene: TRBV2; abundance: -; len: 14; d_gene: TRBD1; j_gene: TRBJ1-4; CDR3aa: CASRVQGADEKLFF; CDR3nt: TGTGCCAGCAGGGTTCAGGGGGCGGATGAAAAACTGTTTTTT
v_gene: TRBV20-1; abundance: -; len: 15; d_gene: TRBD2; j_gene: TRBJ2-1; CDR3aa: CSARVSSGGYNEQFF; CDR3nt: TGCAGTGCTAGAGTGAGTAGCGGGGGATACAATGAGCAGTTCTTC
v_gene: TRBV20-1; abundance: -; len: 11; d_gene: -; j_gene: TRBJ2-3; CDR3aa: CVILSGDTQYF; CDR3nt: TGCGTAATATTGAGCGGGGATACGCAGTATTTT
v_gene: TRBV20-1; abundance: -; len: 13; d_gene: TRBD2; j_gene: TRBJ2-3; CDR3aa: CSAPREGDSGRAF; CDR3nt: TGCAGTGCTCCTCGTGAGGGGGATAGCGGGAGGGCCTTC
v_gene: TRBV5-6; abundance: -; len: 13; d_gene: -; j_gene: TRBJ2-1; CDR3aa: CASSGEVYNEQFF; CDR3nt: TGTGCCAGCAGCGGAGAGGTGTACAATGAGCAGTTCTTC
v_gene: TRBV6-2/TRBV6-3; abundance: -; len: 16; d_gene: TRBD2; j_gene: TRBJ2-1; CDR3aa: CASSGSSGASYNEQFF; CDR3nt: TGTGCCAGCAGTGGCTCTAGCGGGGCCTCCTACAATGAGCAGTTCTTC
v_gene: TRBV12-3/TRBV12-4; abundance: few; len: 14; d_gene: -; j_gene: TRBJ2-5; CDR3aa: CASSVRGTGETQYF; CDR3nt: TGTGCCAGCAGTGTTAGGGGGACCGGAGAGACCCAGTACTTC
v_gene: TRBV28; abundance: -; len: 15; d_gene: -; j_gene: TRBJ2-1; CDR3aa: CASSLADDSYNEQFF; CDR3nt: TGTGCCAGCAGTTTGGCCGACGACAGTTACAATGAGCAGTTCTTC
v_gene: TRBV15; abundance: -; len: 13; d_gene: -; j_gene: TRBJ2-7; CDR3aa: CATSRDMPYEQYF; CDR3nt: TGTGCCACCAGCAGAGATATGCCCTACGAGCAGTACTTC
v_gene: TRBV20-1; abundance: -; len: 8; d_gene: -; j_gene: TRBJ1-5; CDR3aa: CSAQPQHF; CDR3nt: TGCAGTGCTCAGCCCCAGCATTTT
v_gene: TRBV30; abundance: -; len: 12; d_gene: -; j_gene: TRBJ1-1; CDR3aa: CAWSPGNTEAFF; CDR3nt: TGTGCCTGGAGTCCAGGGAACACTGAAGCTTTCTTT
v_gene: TRBV20-1; abundance: -; len: 15; d_gene: -; j_gene: TRBJ2-1; CDR3aa: CSAPGARASYNEQFF; CDR3nt: TGCAGTGCTCCAGGGGCCCGGGCCTCCTACAATGAGCAGTTCTTC
v_gene: TRBV5-1; abundance: few; len: 14; d_gene: TRBD1; j_gene: TRBJ1-2; CDR3aa: CASSFVQGAGGYTF; CDR3nt: TGCGCCAGCAGCTTCGTACAGGGGGCAGGCGGCTACACCTTC
v_gene: TRBV7-6; abundance: many; len: 13; d_gene: -; j_gene: TRBJ1-1; CDR3aa: CASSKGTDTEAFF; CDR3nt: TGTGCCAGCAGCAAGGGAACGGACACTGAAGCTTTCTTT
v_gene: TRBV12-3/TRBV12-4; abundance: once; len: 14; d_gene: -; j_gene: TRBJ2-5; CDR3aa: CASSFRDWQETQYF; CDR3nt: TGTGCCAGCAGTTTTAGGGACTGGCAAGAGACCCAGTACTTC
v_gene: TRBV4-2; abundance: -; len: 15; d_gene: TRBD1; j_gene: TRBJ1-3; CDR3aa: CASSPRDRAGNTIYF; CDR3nt: TGTGCCAGCAGCCCCCGGGACAGGGCTGGAAACACCATATATTTT
v_gene: TRBV7-2; abundance: few; len: 17; d_gene: -; j_gene: TRBJ1-6; CDR3aa: CASSQTQRPVYNSPLHF; CDR3nt: TGTGCCAGCAGCCAAACTCAGAGGCCCGTCTATAATTCACCCCTCCACTTT
v_gene: TRBV12-3/TRBV12-4; abundance: few; len: 14; d_gene: -; j_gene: TRBJ2-1; CDR3aa: CASSRYSSYNEQFF; CDR3nt: TGTGCCAGTAGTCGCTACAGCTCCTACAATGAGCAGTTCTTC
v_gene: TRBV5-1; abundance: -; len: 11; d_gene: -; j_gene: TRBJ1-1; CDR3aa: CASSFEGGAFF; CDR3nt: TGCGCCAGCAGCTTTGAAGGTGGAGCTTTCTTT
v_gene: TRBV15; abundance: few; len: 14; d_gene: -; j_gene: TRBJ2-5; CDR3aa: CATSRPGTWETQYF; CDR3nt: TGTGCCACCAGCAGACCAGGGACATGGGAGACCCAGTACTTC
v_gene: TRBV20-1; abundance: -; len: 16; d_gene: TRBD1; j_gene: TRBJ1-2; CDR3aa: CSARSGTGANPYGYTF; CDR3nt: TGCAGTGCTAGATCCGGGACAGGGGCCAATCCCTATGGCTACACCTTC
v_gene: TRBV25-1; abundance: many; len: 17; d_gene: -; j_gene: TRBJ1-3; CDR3aa: CASSEVGSSFSGNTIYF; CDR3nt: TGTGCCAGCAGTGAAGTAGGCAGTTCTTTCTCTGGAAACACCATATATTTT
v_gene: TRBV20-1; abundance: -; len: 15; d_gene: TRBD1; j_gene: TRBJ1-1; CDR3aa: CSASVATGWNTEAFF; CDR3nt: TGCAGTGCTAGCGTAGCGACAGGGTGGAACACTGAAGCTTTCTTT
v_gene: TRBV5-5; abundance: -; len: 14; d_gene: -; j_gene: TRBJ2-7; CDR3aa: CASSLSRFTYEQYF; CDR3nt: TGTGCCAGCAGCTTGAGCCGGTTTACCTACGAGCAGTACTTC
v_gene: TRBV7-2; abundance: once; len: 13; d_gene: -; j_gene: TRBJ1-5; CDR3aa: CASSLAGEPPQHF; CDR3nt: TGTGCCAGCAGCTTAGCGGGGGAACCGCCCCAGCATTTT
v_gene: TRBV20-1; abundance: few; len: 17; d_gene: TRBD2; j_gene: TRBJ2-1; CDR3aa: CSAREDGGAALFNEQFF; CDR3nt: TGCAGTGCTAGGGAGGACGGGGGGGCGGCGCTCTTCAATGAGCAGTTCTTC
v_gene: TRBV28; abundance: -; len: 15; d_gene: -; j_gene: TRBJ1-1; CDR3aa: CASSFPLGVGTEAFF; CDR3nt: TGTGCCAGCAGTTTCCCACTGGGGGTGGGCACTGAAGCTTTCTTT
v_gene: TRBV20-1; abundance: -; len: 15; d_gene: TRBD2; j_gene: TRBJ2-7; CDR3aa: CSARDGGLPTYEQYF; CDR3nt: TGCAGTGCTAGAGATGGGGGACTACCGACCTACGAGCAGTACTTC
v_gene: TRBV6-5; abundance: -; len: 16; d_gene: -; j_gene: TRBJ1-6; CDR3aa: CASSYRPGQYNSPLHF; CDR3nt: TGTGCCAGCAGCTACCGGCCCGGACAGTATAATTCACCCCTCCACTTT
v_gene: TRBV11-2; abundance: -; len: 15; d_gene: TRBD2; j_gene: TRBJ2-5; CDR3aa: CASSGRLAGLWTQYF; CDR3nt: TGTGCCAGCAGCGGGCGACTAGCGGGTCTTTGGACCCAGTACTTC
v_gene: TRBV9; abundance: few; len: 14; d_gene: -; j_gene: TRBJ1-2; CDR3aa: CASSAFGGGYGYTF; CDR3nt: TGTGCCAGCAGCGCTTTTGGGGGAGGCTATGGCTACACCTTC
v_gene: TRBV5-4; abundance: few; len: 14; d_gene: -; j_gene: TRBJ2-7; CDR3aa: CASSLEGVQGGQYF; CDR3nt: TGTGCCAGCAGCTTGGAAGGGGTTCAGGGGGGACAGTACTTC
v_gene: TRBV11-2; abundance: -; len: 17; d_gene: TRBD1; j_gene: TRBJ2-3; CDR3aa: CASSLGWRDRGTDTQYF; CDR3nt: TGTGCCAGCAGCTTAGGTTGGCGGGACAGGGGGACAGATACGCAGTATTTT
v_gene: TRBV7-2; abundance: once; len: 15; d_gene: -; j_gene: TRBJ1-5; CDR3aa: CASSLVSGSNQPQHF; CDR3nt: TGTGCCAGCAGCTTAGTTTCGGGCAGCAATCAGCCCCAGCATTTT
v_gene: TRBV29-1; abundance: -; len: 14; d_gene: -; j_gene: TRBJ2-5; CDR3aa: CSVASSTRLETQYF; CDR3nt: TGCAGCGTTGCAAGCTCTACGCGTTTAGAGACCCAGTACTTC
v_gene: TRBV20-1; abundance: few; len: 14; d_gene: TRBD2; j_gene: TRBJ2-3; CDR3aa: CSAISGGAKDTQYF; CDR3nt: TGCAGTGCTATTAGCGGGGGGGCCAAAGATACGCAGTATTTT
v_gene: TRBV24-1; abundance: few; len: 20; d_gene: -; j_gene: TRBJ2-6; CDR3aa: CATSDRGKPAFSSGANVLTF; CDR3nt: TGTGCCACCAGTGACCGGGGAAAGCCCGCGTTTAGCTCTGGGGCCAACGTCCTGACTTTC
v_gene: TRBV20-1; abundance: -; len: 13; d_gene: -; j_gene: TRBJ2-7; CDR3aa: CSASGALPYEQYF; CDR3nt: TGCAGTGCTAGCGGAGCGTTACCCTACGAGCAGTACTTC
v_gene: TRBV3-1; abundance: -; len: 14; d_gene: TRBD2; j_gene: TRBJ2-7; CDR3aa: CASSKTSVFHEQYF; CDR3nt: TGTGCCAGCAGCAAGACTAGCGTCTTCCACGAGCAGTACTTC
v_gene: TRBV12-3/TRBV12-4; abundance: -; len: 15; d_gene: -; j_gene: TRBJ2-5; CDR3aa: CASRSNLQGQETQYF; CDR3nt: TGTGCCAGCAGGTCCAATTTGCAGGGCCAAGAGACCCAGTACTTC
v_gene: TRBV4-2; abundance: -; len: 16; d_gene: TRBD2; j_gene: TRBJ2-5; CDR3aa: CASSQIPGLGKETQYF; CDR3nt: TGTGCCAGCAGCCAAATTCCGGGACTAGGGAAAGAGACCCAGTACTTC
v_gene: TRBV20-1; abundance: -; len: 14; d_gene: TRBD1; j_gene: TRBJ1-2; CDR3aa: CSARDRGRIYGYTF; CDR3nt: TGCAGTGCTAGAGACAGGGGGCGTATCTATGGCTACACCTTC
v_gene: TRBV7-6; abundance: few; len: 16; d_gene: TRBD1; j_gene: TRBJ1-1; CDR3aa: CASSPGTGVRNTEAFF; CDR3nt: TGTGCCAGCAGCCCGGGGACAGGGGTTCGGAACACTGAAGCTTTCTTT
v_gene: TRBV7-3; abundance: -; len: 12; d_gene: TRBD1; j_gene: TRBJ1-1; CDR3aa: CASSSGTGEAFF; CDR3nt: TGTGCCAGCAGCTCCGGGACAGGTGAAGCTTTCTTT
v_gene: TRBV12-3/TRBV12-4; abundance: many; len: 14; d_gene: -; j_gene: TRBJ2-1; CDR3aa: CASSPPRGYNEQFF; CDR3nt: TGTGCCAGCAGTCCTCCCCGGGGATACAATGAGCAGTTCTTC
v_gene: TRBV20-1; abundance: -; len: 14; d_gene: TRBD1; j_gene: TRBJ1-5; CDR3aa: CSAPTGTGKQPQHF; CDR3nt: TGCAGTGCTCCAACCGGGACAGGGAAACAGCCCCAGCATTTT
v_gene: TRBV7-8; abundance: many; len: 13; d_gene: -; j_gene: TRBJ2-3; CDR3aa: CASSLARGDTQYF; CDR3nt: TGTGCCAGCAGCTTAGCGCGTGGAGATACGCAGTATTTT